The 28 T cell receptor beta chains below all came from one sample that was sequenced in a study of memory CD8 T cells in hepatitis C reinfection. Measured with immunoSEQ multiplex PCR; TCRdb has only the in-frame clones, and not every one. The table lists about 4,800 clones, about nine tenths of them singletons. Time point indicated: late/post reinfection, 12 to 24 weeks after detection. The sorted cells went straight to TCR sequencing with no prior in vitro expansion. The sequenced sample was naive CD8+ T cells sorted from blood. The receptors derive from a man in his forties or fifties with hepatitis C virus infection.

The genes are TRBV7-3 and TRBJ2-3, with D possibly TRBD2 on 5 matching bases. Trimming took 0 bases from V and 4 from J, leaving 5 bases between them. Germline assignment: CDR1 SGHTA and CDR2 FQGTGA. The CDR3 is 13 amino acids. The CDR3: CASSLTGADTQYF. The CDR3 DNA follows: TGTGCCAGCAGCTTAACGGGAGCAGATACGCAGTATTTT.

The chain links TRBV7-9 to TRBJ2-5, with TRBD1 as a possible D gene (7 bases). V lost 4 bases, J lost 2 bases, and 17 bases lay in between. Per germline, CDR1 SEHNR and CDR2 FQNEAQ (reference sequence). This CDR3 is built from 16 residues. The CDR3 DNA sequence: TGTGCCAGCAGCTGGGGGGACAGCGTACTACAAGAGACCCAGTACTTC. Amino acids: CASSWGDSVLQETQYF.

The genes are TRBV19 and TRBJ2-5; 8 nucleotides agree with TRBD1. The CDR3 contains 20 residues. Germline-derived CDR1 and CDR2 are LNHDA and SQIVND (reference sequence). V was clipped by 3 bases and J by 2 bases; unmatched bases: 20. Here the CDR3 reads CASSMLPGQGAPRGQETQYF. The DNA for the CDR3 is TGTGCCAGTAGTATGCTTCCAGGTCAGGGGGCGCCGAGGGGGCAAGAGACCCAGTACTTC.

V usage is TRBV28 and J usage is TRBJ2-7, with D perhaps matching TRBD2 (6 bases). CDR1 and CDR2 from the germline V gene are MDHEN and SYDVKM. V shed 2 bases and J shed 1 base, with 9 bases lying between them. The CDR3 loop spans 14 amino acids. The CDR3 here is CASSLTGLSYEQYF. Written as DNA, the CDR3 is TGTGCCAGCAGTTTAACGGGACTGTCCTACGAGCAGTACTTC.

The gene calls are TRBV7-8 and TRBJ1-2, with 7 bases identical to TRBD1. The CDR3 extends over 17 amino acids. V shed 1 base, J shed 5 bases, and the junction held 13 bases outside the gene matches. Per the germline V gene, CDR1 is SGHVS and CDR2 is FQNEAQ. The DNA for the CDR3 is TGTGCCAGCAGCTTAGTGGAGTTCGAGGGGGCGTATTATGGCTACACCTTC. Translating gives CASSLVEFEGAYYGYTF.

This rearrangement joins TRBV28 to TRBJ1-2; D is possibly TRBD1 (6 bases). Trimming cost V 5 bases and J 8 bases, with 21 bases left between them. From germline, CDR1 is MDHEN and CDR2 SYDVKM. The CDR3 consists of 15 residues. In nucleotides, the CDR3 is TGTGCCAGCAGTCTCCCAAATACAGGGTTCAGCGGCTACACCTTC. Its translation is CASSLPNTGFSGYTF.

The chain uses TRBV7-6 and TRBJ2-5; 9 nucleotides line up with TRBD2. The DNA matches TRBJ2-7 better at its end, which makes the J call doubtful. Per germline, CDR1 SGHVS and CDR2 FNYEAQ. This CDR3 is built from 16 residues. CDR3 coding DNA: TGTGCCAGCAGCTTATATACCCGGCGGGAGGGTTACGAGCAGTACTTC. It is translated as CASSLYTRREGYEQYF.

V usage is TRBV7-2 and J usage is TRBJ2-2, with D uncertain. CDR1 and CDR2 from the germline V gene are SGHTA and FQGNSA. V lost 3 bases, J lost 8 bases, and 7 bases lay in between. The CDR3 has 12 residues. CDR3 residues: CASSFLGGELFF. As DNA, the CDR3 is TGTGCCAGCAGCTTTCTAGGAGGGGAGCTGTTTTTT.

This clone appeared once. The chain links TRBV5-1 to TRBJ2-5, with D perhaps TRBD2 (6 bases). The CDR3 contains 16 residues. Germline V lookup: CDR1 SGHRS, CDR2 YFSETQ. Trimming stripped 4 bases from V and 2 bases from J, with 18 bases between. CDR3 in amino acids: CASSPPSSGGQETQYF. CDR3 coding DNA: TGCGCCAGCAGCCCCCCATCGAGTGGGGGGCAAGAGACCCAGTACTTC.

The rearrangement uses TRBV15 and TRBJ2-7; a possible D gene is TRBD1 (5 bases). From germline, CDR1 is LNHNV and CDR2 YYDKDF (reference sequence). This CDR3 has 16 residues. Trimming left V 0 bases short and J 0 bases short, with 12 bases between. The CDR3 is CATSRDRVLYSYEQYF. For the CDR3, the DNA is TGTGCCACCAGCAGAGACAGGGTACTGTACTCCTACGAGCAGTACTTC.

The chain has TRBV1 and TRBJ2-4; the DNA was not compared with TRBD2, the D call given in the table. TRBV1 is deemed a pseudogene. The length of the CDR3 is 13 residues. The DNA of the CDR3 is TGCACCAGCAGCCATTCGGCCAAAAACATTCAGTACTTC. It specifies CTSSHSAKNIQYF.

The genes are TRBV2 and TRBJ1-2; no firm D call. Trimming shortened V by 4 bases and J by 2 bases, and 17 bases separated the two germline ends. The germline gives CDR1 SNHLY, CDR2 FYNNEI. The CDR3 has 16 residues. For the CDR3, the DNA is TGTGCCAGCAGTGGGATTGACATCACCCAGAACTATGGCTACACCTTC. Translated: CASSGIDITQNYGYTF.

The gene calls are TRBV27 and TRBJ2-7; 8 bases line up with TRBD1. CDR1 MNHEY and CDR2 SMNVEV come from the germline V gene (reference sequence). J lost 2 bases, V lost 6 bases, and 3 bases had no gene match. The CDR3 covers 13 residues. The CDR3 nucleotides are TGTGCCAGCAGCCGGGGACAGGCCTACGAGCAGTACTTC. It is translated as CASSRGQAYEQYF.

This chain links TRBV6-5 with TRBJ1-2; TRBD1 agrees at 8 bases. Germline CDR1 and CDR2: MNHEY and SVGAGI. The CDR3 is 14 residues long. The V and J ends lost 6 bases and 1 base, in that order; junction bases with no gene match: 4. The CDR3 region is CASSDRGNNYGYTF. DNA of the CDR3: TGTGCCAGCAGCGACAGGGGAAATAACTATGGCTACACCTTC.

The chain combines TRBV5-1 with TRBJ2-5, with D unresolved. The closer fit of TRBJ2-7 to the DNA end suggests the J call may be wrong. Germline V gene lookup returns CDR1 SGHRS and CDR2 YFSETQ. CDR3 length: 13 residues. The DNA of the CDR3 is TGCGCCAGCAGCTTGGGGCAGTACTACGAGCAGTACTTC. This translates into CASSLGQYYEQYF.

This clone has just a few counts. This CDR3 is CATSRGTGPYEQYF. The CDR3 DNA reads TGTGCCACCAGCAGAGGGACAGGCCCTTACGAGCAGTACTTC. This rearrangement joins TRBV15 to TRBJ2-7, with TRBD1 matching over 7 bases. Trimming took 1 base from V and 4 from J; bases not matched to a gene: 4. The CDR3 covers 14 residues. Germline V gives CDR1 LNHNV, CDR2 YYDKDF (reference sequence).

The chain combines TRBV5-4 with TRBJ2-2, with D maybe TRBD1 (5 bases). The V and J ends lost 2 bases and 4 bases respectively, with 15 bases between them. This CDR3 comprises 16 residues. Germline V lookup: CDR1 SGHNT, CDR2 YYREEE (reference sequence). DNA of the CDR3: TGTGCCAGCAGCTTAGGGGCCCTTGGGCTCACCGGGGAGCTGTTTTTT. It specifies CASSLGALGLTGELFF.

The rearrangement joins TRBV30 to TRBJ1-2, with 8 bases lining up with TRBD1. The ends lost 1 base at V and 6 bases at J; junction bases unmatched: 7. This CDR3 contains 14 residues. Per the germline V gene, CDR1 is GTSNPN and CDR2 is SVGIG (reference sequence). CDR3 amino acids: CAWSATDRADGYTF. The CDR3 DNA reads TGTGCCTGGAGTGCGACGGACAGGGCGGATGGCTACACCTTC.

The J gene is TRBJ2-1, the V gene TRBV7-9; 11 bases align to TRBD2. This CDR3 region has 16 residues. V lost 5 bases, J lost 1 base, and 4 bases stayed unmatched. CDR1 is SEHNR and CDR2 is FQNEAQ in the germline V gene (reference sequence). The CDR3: CASSAGLAASYNEQFF. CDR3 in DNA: TGTGCCAGCAGCGCGGGACTAGCGGCATCCTACAATGAGCAGTTCTTC. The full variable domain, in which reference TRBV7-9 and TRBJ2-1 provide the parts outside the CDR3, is DTGVSQNPRHKITKRGQNVTFRCDPISEHNRLYWYRQTLGQGPEFLTYFQNEAQLEKSRLLSDRFSAERPKGSFSTLEIQRTEQGDSAMYLCASSAGLAASYNEQFFGPGTRLTVL.

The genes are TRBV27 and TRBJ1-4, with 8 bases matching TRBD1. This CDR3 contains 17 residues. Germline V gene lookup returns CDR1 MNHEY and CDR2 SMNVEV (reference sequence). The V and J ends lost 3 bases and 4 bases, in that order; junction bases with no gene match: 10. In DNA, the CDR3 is TGTGCCAGCAGTTTTCAGGGGGCGCGAGGTGGTAATGAAAAACTGTTTTTT. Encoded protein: CASSFQGARGGNEKLFF. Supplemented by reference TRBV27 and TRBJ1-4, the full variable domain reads EAQVTQNPRYLITVTGKKLTVTCSQNMNHEYMSWYRQDPGLGLRQIYYSMNVEVTDKGDVPEGYKVSRKEKRNFPLILESPSPNQTSLYFCASSFQGARGGNEKLFFGSGTQLSVL.

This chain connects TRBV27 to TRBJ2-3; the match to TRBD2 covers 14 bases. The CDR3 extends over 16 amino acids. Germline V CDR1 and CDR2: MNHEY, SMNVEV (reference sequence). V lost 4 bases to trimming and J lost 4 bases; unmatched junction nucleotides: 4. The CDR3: CASSWGTSGSADTQYF. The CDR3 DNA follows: TGTGCCAGCAGTTGGGGGACTAGCGGGAGTGCAGATACGCAGTATTTT.

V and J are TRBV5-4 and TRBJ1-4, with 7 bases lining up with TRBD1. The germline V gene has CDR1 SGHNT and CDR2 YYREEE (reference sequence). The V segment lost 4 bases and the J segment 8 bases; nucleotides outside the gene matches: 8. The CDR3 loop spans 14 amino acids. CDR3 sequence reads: CASSPGTVSEKLFF. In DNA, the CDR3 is TGTGCCAGCAGCCCCGGGACAGTGAGCGAAAAACTGTTTTTT.

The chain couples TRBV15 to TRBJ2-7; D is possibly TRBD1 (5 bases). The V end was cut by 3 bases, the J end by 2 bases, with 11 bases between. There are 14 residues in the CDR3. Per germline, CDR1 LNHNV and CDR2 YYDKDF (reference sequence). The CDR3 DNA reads TGTGCCACCAGCAGGAGACAGCCTCCCTACGAGCAGTACTTC. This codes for CATSRRQPPYEQYF.

The CDR3 protein is CASSLVTGGETQYF. CDR3 sequence (DNA): TGTGCCAGCAGCTTGGTCACAGGGGGGGAGACCCAGTACTTC. V is TRBV5-6 and J is TRBJ2-5, with 8 bases fitting TRBD1. The CDR3 totals 14 residues. Germline V gives CDR1 SGHDT, CDR2 YYEEEE. V shed 0 bases and J 5 bases; nucleotides not matched to a gene: 3. The full variable domain, completed using reference TRBV5-6 and TRBJ2-5, is DAGVTQSPTHLIKTRGQQVTLRCSPKSGHDTVSWYQQALGQGPQFIFQYYEEEERQRGNFPDRFSGHQFPNYSSELNVNALLLGDSALYLCASSLVTGGETQYFGPGTRLLVL.

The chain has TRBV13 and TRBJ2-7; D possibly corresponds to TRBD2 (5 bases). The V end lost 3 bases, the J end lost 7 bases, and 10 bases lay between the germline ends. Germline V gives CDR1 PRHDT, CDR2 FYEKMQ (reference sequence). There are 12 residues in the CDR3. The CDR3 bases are TGTGCCAGCAGCTTCGGGGTTGGGGAGCAGTACTTC. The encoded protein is CASSFGVGEQYF. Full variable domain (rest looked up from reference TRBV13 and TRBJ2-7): AAGVIQSPRHLIKEKRETATLKCYPIPRHDTVYWYQQGPGQDPQFLISFYEKMQSDKGSIPDRFSAQQFSDYHSELNMSSLELGDSALYFCASSFGVGEQYFGPGTRLTVT.

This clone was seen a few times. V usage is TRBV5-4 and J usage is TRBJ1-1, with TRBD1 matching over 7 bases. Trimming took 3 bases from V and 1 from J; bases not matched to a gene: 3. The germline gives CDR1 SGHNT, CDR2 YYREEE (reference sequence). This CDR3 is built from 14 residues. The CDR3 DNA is TGTGCCAGCAGCTATTCAGGGGGGAACACTGAAGCTTTCTTT. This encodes CASSYSGGNTEAFF.

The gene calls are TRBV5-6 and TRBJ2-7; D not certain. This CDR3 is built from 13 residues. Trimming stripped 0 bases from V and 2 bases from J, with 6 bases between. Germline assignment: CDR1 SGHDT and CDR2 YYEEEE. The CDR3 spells CASSLGAPYEQYF. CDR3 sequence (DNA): TGTGCCAGCAGCTTGGGGGCCCCCTACGAGCAGTACTTC.

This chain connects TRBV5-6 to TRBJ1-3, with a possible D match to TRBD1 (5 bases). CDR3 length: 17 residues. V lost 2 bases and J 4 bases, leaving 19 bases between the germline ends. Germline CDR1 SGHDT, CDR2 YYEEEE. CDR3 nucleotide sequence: TGTGCCAGCAGCTTCTCTTTGTCGGACATTACGGGAAACACCATATATTTT. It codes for CASSFSLSDITGNTIYF.